Below are 19 T cell receptor beta chains sequenced from a single sample in a study of tissue T cells after allogeneic stem cell transplantation. Time point indicated: mouse harvest day 7 after allogeneic transplant. Each mouse received 10^7 T-cell-depleted marrow cells plus 10^6 splenic CD5+ T cells by tail vein. The protocol was immunoSEQ multiplex PCR, while the TCRdb copy is restricted to in-frame clones and leaves out a portion. The sample shows about 5,800 clones, around 47% of them seen only once. Source material: skin. These receptors were collected from a female BALB/c mouse given C57BL/6 T cells with graft-versus-host disease after an allogeneic hematopoietic cell transplant.

Worth noting for this clone: Gene names follow the mouse nomenclature. Read data end 1 residue before the CDR3 end; the end is taken from the germline J gene. The rearrangement joins TRBV13-1 to TRBJ2-1, with a possible D match to TRBD1 (6 bases). The CDR3 contains 13 residues. V gave up 5 bases and J gave up 1 base, with 7 bases separating them. The germline CDR1 and CDR2 sequences are NSHNY and SYGAGN. CDR3 loop: CASRDRNYAEQFF. Partial CDR3 DNA: TGTGCCAGCAGGGACAGAAACTATGCTGAGCAGTTC.

The sample holds a few counts of this clone. Gene names follow the mouse nomenclature. The read terminates 1 residue before the CDR3 end, so the remaining end is supplied by the germline J gene. The chain links TRBV3 to TRBJ2-2; TRBD2 matches 10 bases. V lost 8 bases and J lost 5; bases outside the gene matches: 2. Germline V gene lookup returns CDR1 SNHLY and CDR2 FYNGKV (reference sequence). The CDR3 spans 13 residues. The CDR3 protein is CASLDWGTGQLYF. The sequenced CDR3 bases are TGTGCCAGCCTGGACTGGGGGACCGGGCAGCTCTAC.

This clone appeared once. These gene names are mouse names. The read falls 1 residue short of the CDR3 end, and the missing part is taken from the germline J gene. J is TRBJ2-7 and V is TRBV13-2; 10 bases fit TRBD1. After removal of 5 bases from V and 7 bases from J, the junction contained 3 bases not matched to a gene. CDR1 is NNHNN, CDR2 SYGAGS, per germline (reference sequence). CDR3 length: 12 amino acids. This CDR3 reads CASGDRGWEQYF. CDR3 bases read: TGTGCCAGCGGGGACAGGGGGTGGGAACAGTAC.

As regards this clone: Germline and genes here are mouse. The CDR3 goes on 1 residue after the read ends, and that part is filled in from the germline J gene. The chain carries TRBV24 and TRBJ1-2; TRBD1 matches 8 bases. In germline, CDR1 is KGHTA, CDR2 FRNEEI. V lost 5 bases to trimming and J lost 3 bases; unmatched junction nucleotides: 5. The CDR3 has 14 amino acids. The CDR3 DNA, read in part, is TGTGCCAGCAGTTTCCCGACAGGGGACTCCGACTACACC. It yields the protein CASSFPTGDSDYT. The whole CDR3 protein reads CASSFPTGDSDYTF.

On this clone itself: The genes and germline here are from mouse. The sequenced fragment ends 1 residue before the CDR3 boundary, so the rest is inferred from the germline J gene. The chain links TRBV12-1 to TRBJ1-3; D remains unclear. This CDR3 has 12 amino acids. The V end lost 6 bases, the J end lost 2 bases, and 7 bases lay between the germline ends. From germline, CDR1 is SGHSN and CDR2 HYEKVE. The CDR3 protein is CASRQTGNTLYF. The part of the CDR3 DNA that was read is TGTGCCAGCCGTCAGACTGGAAATACGCTCTAT.

As concerns this clone: Mouse gene names apply. The read ends 1 residue before the CDR3 terminus; that terminus is restored from the germline J gene. The rearrangement links TRBV1 to TRBJ2-2; no reliable D call. The CDR3 totals 13 residues. CDR1 and CDR2 from the germline V gene are NSQYPW and LRSPGD (reference sequence). V dropped 6 bases and J dropped 0 bases, with 5 bases sitting between them. CDR3 DNA (partial): TGCACCTGCAGAGGGACAAACACCGGGCAGCTCTAC. Translating it yields CTCRGTNTGQLY. The whole CDR3 region reads CTCRGTNTGQLYF. The full variable domain, its missing parts supplied by reference TRBV1 and TRBJ2-2, is VTLLEQNPRWRLVPRGQAVNLRCILKNSQYPWMSWYQQDLQKQLQWLFTLRSPGDKEVKSLPGADYLATRVTDTELRLQVANMSQGRTLYCTCRGTNTGQLYFGEGSKLTVL.

As to this clone: Mouse gene names apply. With the read ending 1 residue before the CDR3 end, the germline J gene is used to fill in that end. The chain links TRBV26 to TRBJ2-5; perhaps TRBD1 as D (6 bases). V lost 2 bases and J 4 bases, leaving 7 bases between the germline ends. The CDR3 is made up of 13 amino acids. CDR1 is KGHPV, CDR2 FQNQEV, per germline (reference sequence). The CDR3 here is CASSLGQKDTQYF. The CDR3 bases that were read are TGTGCCAGCAGTCTGGGACAGAAAGACACCCAGTAC.

This clone came up a few times. Gene names denote mouse genes. The CDR3 goes on 1 residue after the read ends, and that part is filled in from the germline J gene. J is TRBJ2-3 and V is TRBV16; 8 nucleotides agree with TRBD1. The V gene's germline CDR1 is SGHSA and CDR2 FRNQAP. This CDR3 spans 15 amino acids. Losses at the gene ends were 3 bases for V and 1 base for J; bases not matched to a gene: 3. Partial CDR3 DNA: TGTGCAAGCAGCTTCCAGGGGGCTGGTGCAGAAACGCTGTAT. Translation gives CASSFQGAGAETLY. The full CDR3 sequence reads CASSFQGAGAETLYF. The full variable domain, completed using reference TRBV16 and TRBJ2-3, is NAGVIQTPRHKVTGKGQEATLWCEPISGHSAVFWYRQTIVQGLEFLTYFRNQAPIDDSGMPKERFSAQMPNQSHSTLKIQSTQPQDSAVYLCASSFQGAGAETLYFGSGTRLTVL.

About this clone: Gene names and germline refer to mouse. The CDR3 extends 1 residue past the end of the read, so its final part is completed from the germline J gene. This sequence joins TRBV26 and TRBJ2-5; TRBD1 aligns across 9 bases. Germline lookup yields CDR1 KGHPV and CDR2 FQNQEV (reference sequence). Trimming removed 2 bases from V and 2 bases from J; junction bases left unmatched: 2. CDR3 size: 15 residues. CDR3 protein: CASSLTGGRQDTQYF. CDR3 DNA (partial): TGTGCCAGCAGTCTGACAGGGGGCCGCCAAGACACCCAGTAC.

About this clone: Genes and germline are mouse. From the germline J gene comes the end of the CDR3, since the read stops 1 residue before it. The chain employs TRBV13-3 and TRBJ2-4; 7 nucleotides match TRBD1. In germline, CDR1 is NNHDY, CDR2 SYVADS. The CDR3 runs 14 residues. V lost 3 bases, J lost 2 bases, and 3 bases stayed unmatched. Incomplete CDR3 DNA: TGTGCCAGCAGTGCAGACAGGGATCAAAACACCTTGTAC. Translation gives CASSADRDQNTLY. The complete CDR3 sequence is CASSADRDQNTLYF.

This clone was seen more than once but under ten times. Gene and germline names: mouse. The read terminates 1 residue ahead of where the CDR3 ends, so the germline J gene completes it. Other DNA sequences from this sample encode an identical CDR3 as well. The V call is TRBV3, the J call TRBJ2-7, with 12 nucleotides matching TRBD2. The J segment lost 7 bases and the V segment lost 5 bases, leaving 6 bases of the junction unmatched. This CDR3 contains 14 residues. Germline V gene lookup returns CDR1 SNHLY and CDR2 FYNGKV (reference sequence). The DNA read from the CDR3 is TGTGCCAGCAGCCCCGGACTGGGGGGGAGGGAACAGTAC. Its protein is CASSPGLGGREQY. The CDR3, in full, reads CASSPGLGGREQYF.

This clone was detected only a few times. The germline and genes are mouse ones. Read sequence stops 1 residue before the CDR3 end, and the germline J gene provides the missing end. V is TRBV13-2 and J is TRBJ2-7; a weak D match, TRBD1 (6 bases). Germline CDR1 NNHNN, CDR2 SYGAGS (reference sequence). Between the trimmed V and J ends, which lost 1 base and 6 bases, there was a span of 8 bases. This CDR3 comprises 12 residues. CDR3 sequence reads: CASGDQGIEQYF. Incomplete CDR3 DNA: TGTGCCAGCGGTGATCAGGGGATTGAACAGTAC.

This clone was seen only a few times. Gene names are mouse gene names. Read data end 1 residue before the CDR3 end; the end is taken from the germline J gene. The chain has TRBV3 and TRBJ1-1; TRBD1 agrees at 7 bases. There are 12 residues in the CDR3. Unmatched junction bases numbered 7, after V lost 5 bases and J lost 10 bases. Germline V gene sequence: CDR1 SNHLY, CDR2 FYNGKV (reference sequence). The CDR3 sequence: CASSPGQRAVFF. Partial CDR3 DNA: TGTGCCAGCAGCCCGGGACAGAGGGCAGTCTTC.

Points on this clone: Gene names and germline refer to mouse. The read gets to within 1 residue of the CDR3 end, and the germline J gene fills in the rest. The rearrangement joins TRBV23 to TRBJ1-6; TRBD1 is the table's D call, not checked against the DNA. TRBJ1-6 is sorted into the ORF group, with uncertain function. Germline V lookup: CDR1 KGHTA, CDR2 FQNQQP. This CDR3 contains 15 residues. CDR3 DNA, as far as it was read: TGCTCCAGCAGTCCCGGGACAACCTATAATTCGCCCCTCTAC. Translation: CSSSPGTTYNSPLY. The whole CDR3 protein is CSSSPGTTYNSPLYF.

This clone appeared once. Mouse germline and gene names are used. The read is 1 residue too short to cover the CDR3 end, so that end is filled in from the germline J gene. This chain connects TRBV15 to TRBJ2-2, with 9 bases matching TRBD2. Germline V lookup: CDR1 SGHND, CDR2 FRSKSL. V lost 2 bases, J lost 4 bases, and 2 bases stayed unmatched. The CDR3 is 15 amino acids. CDR3: CASSLTGGTTGQLYF. The CDR3 DNA, read in part, is TGTGCCAGCAGTTTAACTGGGGGGACCACCGGGCAGCTCTAC. Based on the CDR3 plus reference TRBV15 and TRBJ2-2, the full variable domain is DAGVTQTPRHEVAEKGQTIILKCEPVSGHNDLFWYRQTKIQGLELLSYFRSKSLMEDGGAFKDRFKAEMLNSSFSTLKIQPTEPKDSAVYLCASSLTGGTTGQLYFGEGSKLTVL.

With regard to this clone: Genes and germline are mouse. The sequence runs out 1 residue before the end of the CDR3; the remainder is reconstructed from the germline J gene. The V and J genes are TRBV12-1 and TRBJ2-4, with TRBD2 identical over 7 bases. CDR1 is SGHSN, CDR2 HYEKVE, per germline. The CDR3 runs to 14 residues. Trimming took 1 base from V and 3 from J; bases not matched to a gene: 3. CDR3 in amino acids: CASSLGGRQNTLYF. The sequenced CDR3 bases are TGTGCCAGCTCTCTGGGGGGGAGGCAAAACACCTTGTAC.

Worth noting for this clone: Gene names are mouse gene names. The read finishes 1 residue shy of the CDR3 end, and the germline J gene is used to complete it. The chain employs TRBV2 and TRBJ2-7; no definite D call. Per germline, CDR1 LGHNA and CDR2 YSYQKL. This CDR3 has 12 amino acids. Trimming removed 2 bases at V and 3 bases at J, with 5 bases between. The sequenced CDR3 bases are TGTGCCAGCAGCCAACCCAGCTATGAACAGTAC. Protein: CASSQPSYEQY. Given in full, the CDR3 is CASSQPSYEQYF.

With regard to this clone: These gene names are mouse names. The read gets to within 1 residue of the CDR3 end, and the germline J gene fills in the rest. The rearrangement links TRBV5 to TRBJ2-2, with 8 bases matching TRBD1. V lost 4 bases to trimming and J lost 1 base; unmatched junction nucleotides: 2. Germline V CDR1 and CDR2: LGHNA, YNLKQL (reference sequence). CDR3 length: 15 amino acids. The sequenced CDR3 bases are TGTGCCAGCAGCCTCGACAGGGGAAACACCGGGCAGCTCTAC. Residues: CASSLDRGNTGQLY. The whole CDR3 region reads CASSLDRGNTGQLYF.

On this clone: Mouse gene names and germline throughout. The sequenced part of the CDR3 DNA is TGTGCCAGCAGTATCCACCTAAGGGAACAGTAC. The encoded protein is CASSIHLREQY. The entire CDR3 protein reads CASSIHLREQYF. This sequence joins TRBV19 and TRBJ2-7; no definite D call. The sequenced fragment ends 1 residue before the CDR3 boundary, so the rest is inferred from the germline J gene. V lost 2 bases, J lost 7 bases, and 10 bases lay in between. The CDR3 runs 12 residues. Germline V gene data show CDR1 as FNHDT and CDR2 as SITEND (reference sequence).